This T cell receptor (beta chain) was obtained from a study of cytomegalovirus exposure and HLA in healthy donors. 13 Jbeta primers and 60 Vbeta primers were used for the PCR. Using immunoSEQ multiplex PCR, the repertoire was profiled, and TCRdb retains in-frame clones only, with some absent. The table records approximately 130,000 clones, 75% to 85% of them present only once. The CDR3 runs to 13 residues. The V and J ends lost 8 bases and 0 bases, in that order; junction bases with no gene match: 6. Per the germline V gene, CDR1 is SQVTM and CDR2 is ANQGSEA. Study-level points and caveats: Sequences of the TCR beta chain were said to predict the HLA-A and HLA-B alleles of most subjects accurately.

Comment on this clone: The antigen is not known.

The clonotype originates from a woman in her forties in good health and CMV-seronegative. This chain connects TRBV29-1 to TRBJ1-1, with 7 bases matching TRBD1. Sample: PBMCs. The CDR3 loop reads CSTWTGMNTEAFF. CDR3 sequence (DNA): TGCAGCACTTGGACAGGAATGAACACTGAAGCTTTCTTT. The full variable domain, in which reference TRBV29-1 and TRBJ1-1 provide the parts outside the CDR3, is SAVISQKPSRDICQRGTSLTIQCQVDSQVTMMFWYRQQPGQSLTLIATANQGSEATYESGFVIDKFPISRPNLTFSTLTVSNMSPEDSSIYLCSTWTGMNTEAFFGQGTRLTVV.